Detailed here is one TCR beta chain. The antigen is not known. The source of the sample is a study of cytomegalovirus exposure and HLA in healthy donors. Findings of the study overall: The listing of 150 to 200 TCR beta chains classed them as cytomegalovirus-associated. With high specificity and sensitivity, the classifier reportedly diagnosed cytomegalovirus status.

TCRdb's table, derived via immunoSEQ multiplex PCR, lists solely in-frame clones and lacks some. The table includes over 100,000 clones, approximately 89% detected once. CDR1 is LNHDA and CDR2 is SQIVND in the germline V gene (reference sequence). V was pared by 7 bases and J by 4 bases, with 13 bases between. CDR3 length: 14 amino acids. Donors were drawn from the approximately 130-subject validation cohort, separate from the approximately 670-subject first cohort. J is TRBJ2-2 and V is TRBV19; D perhaps matches TRBD2 (5 bases). The sequence came from a man aged 25-45 years in good health and CMV-seronegative. Material: PBMCs. The CDR3 region has the DNA TGTGCCAGTACGAGGACGGCGGGCACCGGGGAGCTGTTTTTT. Its translation is CASTRTAGTGELFF.